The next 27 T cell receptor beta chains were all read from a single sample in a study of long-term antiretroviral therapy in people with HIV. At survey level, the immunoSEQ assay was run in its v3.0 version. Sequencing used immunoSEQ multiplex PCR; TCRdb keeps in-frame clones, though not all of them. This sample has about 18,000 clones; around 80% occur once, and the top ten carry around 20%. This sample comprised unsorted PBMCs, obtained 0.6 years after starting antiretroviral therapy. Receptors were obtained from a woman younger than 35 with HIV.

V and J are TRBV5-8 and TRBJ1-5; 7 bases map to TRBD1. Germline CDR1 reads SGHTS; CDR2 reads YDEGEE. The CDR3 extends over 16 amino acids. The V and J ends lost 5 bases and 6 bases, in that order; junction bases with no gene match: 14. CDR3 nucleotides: TGTGCCAGCAGGGAACTACGACAGGGCGGGGGTCAGCCCCAGCATTTT. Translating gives CASRELRQGGGQPQHF.

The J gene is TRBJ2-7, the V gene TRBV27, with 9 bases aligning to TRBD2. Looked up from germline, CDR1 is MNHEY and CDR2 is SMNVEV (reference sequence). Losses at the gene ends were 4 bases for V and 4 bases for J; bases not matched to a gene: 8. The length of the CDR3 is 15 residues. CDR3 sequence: CASSYAGGPLYEQYF. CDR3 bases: TGTGCCAGCAGTTATGCGGGAGGGCCTTTATACGAGCAGTACTTC.

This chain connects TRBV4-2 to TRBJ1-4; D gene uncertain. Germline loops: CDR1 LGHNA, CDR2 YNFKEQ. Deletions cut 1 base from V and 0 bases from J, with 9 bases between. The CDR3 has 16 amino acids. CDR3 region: CASSQVYVTTNEKLFF. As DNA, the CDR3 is TGTGCCAGCAGCCAAGTCTACGTGACAACTAATGAAAAACTGTTTTTT.

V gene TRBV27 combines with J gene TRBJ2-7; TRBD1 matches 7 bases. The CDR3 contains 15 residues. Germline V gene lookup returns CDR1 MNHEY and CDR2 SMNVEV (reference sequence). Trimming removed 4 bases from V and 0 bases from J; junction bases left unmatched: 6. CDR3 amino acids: CASSSPTGSSYEQYF. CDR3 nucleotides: TGTGCCAGCAGTTCCCCGACAGGGAGCTCCTACGAGCAGTACTTC.

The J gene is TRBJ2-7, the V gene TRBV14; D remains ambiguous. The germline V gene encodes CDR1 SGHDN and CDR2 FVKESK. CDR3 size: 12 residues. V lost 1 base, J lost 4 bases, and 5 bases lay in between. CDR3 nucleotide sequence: TGTGCCAGCAGCCAAGTTATTTACGAGCAGTACTTC. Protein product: CASSQVIYEQYF.

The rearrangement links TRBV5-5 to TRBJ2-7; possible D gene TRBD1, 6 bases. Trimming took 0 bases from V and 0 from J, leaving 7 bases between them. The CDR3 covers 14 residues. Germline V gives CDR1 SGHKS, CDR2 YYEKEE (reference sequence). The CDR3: CASSLEGGSYEQYF. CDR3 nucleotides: TGTGCCAGCAGCTTGGAAGGGGGCTCCTACGAGCAGTACTTC. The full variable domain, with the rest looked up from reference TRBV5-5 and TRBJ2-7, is DAGVTQSPTHLIKTRGQQVTLRCSPISGHKSVSWYQQVLGQGPQFIFQYYEKEERGRGNFPDRFSARQFPNYSSELNVNALLLGDSALYLCASSLEGGSYEQYFGPGTRLTVT.

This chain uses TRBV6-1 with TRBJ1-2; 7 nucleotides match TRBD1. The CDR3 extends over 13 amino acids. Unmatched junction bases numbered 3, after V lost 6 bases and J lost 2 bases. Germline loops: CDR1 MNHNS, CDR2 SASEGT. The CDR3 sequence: CASREQGNYGYTF. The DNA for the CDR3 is TGTGCCAGCAGGGAACAGGGGAACTATGGCTACACCTTC.

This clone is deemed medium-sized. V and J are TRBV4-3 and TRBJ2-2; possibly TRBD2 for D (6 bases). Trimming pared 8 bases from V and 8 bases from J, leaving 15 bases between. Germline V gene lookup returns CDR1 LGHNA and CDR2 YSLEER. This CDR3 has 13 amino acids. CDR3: CASRGNLGGELFF. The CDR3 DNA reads TGCGCCAGCCGGGGGAACCTTGGAGGGGAGCTGTTTTTT.

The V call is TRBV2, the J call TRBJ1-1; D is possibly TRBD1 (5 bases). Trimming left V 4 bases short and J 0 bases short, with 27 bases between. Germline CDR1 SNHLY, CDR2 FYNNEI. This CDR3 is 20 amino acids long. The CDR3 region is CASSGRGPTQRETLNTEAFF. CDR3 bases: TGTGCCAGCAGTGGTCGGGGCCCCACACAGCGCGAGACTTTGAACACTGAAGCTTTCTTT.

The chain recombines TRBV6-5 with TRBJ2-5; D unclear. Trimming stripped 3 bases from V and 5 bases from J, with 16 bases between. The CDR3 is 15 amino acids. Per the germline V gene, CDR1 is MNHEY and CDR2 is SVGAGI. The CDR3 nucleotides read TGTGCCAGCAGTTATTTTTTAGGAAGCCTGGAGACCCAGTACTTC. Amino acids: CASSYFLGSLETQYF.

The CDR3 sequence is CASSSPTGGWPQHF. The CDR3 coding sequence is TGTGCCAGCAGTTCCCCAACTGGAGGATGGCCCCAGCATTTT. The chain carries TRBV7-9 and TRBJ1-5; D not resolved. Germline V lookup: CDR1 SEHNR, CDR2 FQNEAQ (reference sequence). V lost 6 bases to trimming and J lost 9 bases, with 18 bases between them. The CDR3 spans 14 residues.

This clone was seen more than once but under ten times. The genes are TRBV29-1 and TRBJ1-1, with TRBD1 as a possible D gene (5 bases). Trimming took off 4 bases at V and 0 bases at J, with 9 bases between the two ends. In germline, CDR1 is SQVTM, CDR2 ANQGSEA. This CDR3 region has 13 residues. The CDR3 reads CSVARDLNTEAFF. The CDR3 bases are TGCAGCGTTGCCCGGGACCTGAACACTGAAGCTTTCTTT. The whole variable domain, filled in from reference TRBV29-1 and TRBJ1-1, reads SAVISQKPSRDICQRGTSLTIQCQVDSQVTMMFWYRQQPGQSLTLIATANQGSEATYESGFVIDKFPISRPNLTFSTLTVSNMSPEDSSIYLCSVARDLNTEAFFGQGTRLTVV.

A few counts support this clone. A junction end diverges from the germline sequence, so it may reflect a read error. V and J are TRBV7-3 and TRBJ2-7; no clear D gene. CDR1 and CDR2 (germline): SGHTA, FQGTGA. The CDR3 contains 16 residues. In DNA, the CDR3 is TGTGCCAGCAGGTTAAACGGGTGGCAGGCCGCCTACGAGCAGTACTTC. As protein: CASRLNGWQAAYEQYF.

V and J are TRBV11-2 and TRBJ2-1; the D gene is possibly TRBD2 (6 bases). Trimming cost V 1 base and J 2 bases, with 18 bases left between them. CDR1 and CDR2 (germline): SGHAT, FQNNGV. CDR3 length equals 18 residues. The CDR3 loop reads CASSLVTAGGGTYNEQFF. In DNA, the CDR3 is TGTGCCAGCAGCTTAGTCACCGCCGGCGGCGGGACCTACAATGAGCAGTTCTTC. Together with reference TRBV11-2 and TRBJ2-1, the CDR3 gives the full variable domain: EAGVAQSPRYKIIEKRQSVAFWCNPISGHATLYWYQQILGQGPKLLIQFQNNGVVDDSQLPKDRFSAERLKGVDSTLKIQPAKLEDSAVYLCASSLVTAGGGTYNEQFFGPGTRLTVL.

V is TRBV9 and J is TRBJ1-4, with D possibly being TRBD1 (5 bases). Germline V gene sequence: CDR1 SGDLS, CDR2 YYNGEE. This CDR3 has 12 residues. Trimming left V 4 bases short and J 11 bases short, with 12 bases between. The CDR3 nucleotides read TGTGCCAGCAGCCCTAGTGGGGGGAAACTGTTTTTT. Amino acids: CASSPSGGKLFF.

CDR3 coding DNA: TGTGCCAGCCTTAGCCCCGGAGCTAACTATGGCTACACCTTC. Translation: CASLSPGANYGYTF. The V and J genes are TRBV28 and TRBJ1-2; no clear D gene. This CDR3 spans 14 amino acids. V lost 8 bases, J lost 0 bases, and 13 bases lay in between. Germline V gene data show CDR1 as MDHEN and CDR2 as SYDVKM.

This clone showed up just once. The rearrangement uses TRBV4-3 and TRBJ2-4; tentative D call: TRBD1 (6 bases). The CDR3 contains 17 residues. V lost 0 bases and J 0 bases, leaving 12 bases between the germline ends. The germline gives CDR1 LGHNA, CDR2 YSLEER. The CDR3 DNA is TGCGCCAGCAGCCAAGACTGGGGGACACTAGCCAAAAACATTCAGTACTTC. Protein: CASSQDWGTLAKNIQYF.

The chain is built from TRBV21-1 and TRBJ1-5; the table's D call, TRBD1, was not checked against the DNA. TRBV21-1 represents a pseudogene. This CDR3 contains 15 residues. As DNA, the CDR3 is TGTGCCAGCAGCAGCCAGGGGATTCGAAATCAGCCCCAGCATTTT. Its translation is CASSSQGIRNQPQHF.

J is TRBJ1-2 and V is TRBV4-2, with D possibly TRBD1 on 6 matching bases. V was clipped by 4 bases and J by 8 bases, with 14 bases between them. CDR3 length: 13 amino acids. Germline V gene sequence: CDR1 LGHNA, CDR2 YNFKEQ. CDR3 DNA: TGTGCCAGCAGCCCCGGGGGGGCTTGGGGCTACACCTTC. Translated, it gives CASSPGGAWGYTF.

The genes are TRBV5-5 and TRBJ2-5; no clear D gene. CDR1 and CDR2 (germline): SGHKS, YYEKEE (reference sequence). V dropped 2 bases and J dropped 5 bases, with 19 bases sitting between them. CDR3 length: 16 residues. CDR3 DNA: TGTGCCAGCAGCTTAAGTCTCCAGCCGGGCCTGGAGACCCAGTACTTC. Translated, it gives CASSLSLQPGLETQYF.

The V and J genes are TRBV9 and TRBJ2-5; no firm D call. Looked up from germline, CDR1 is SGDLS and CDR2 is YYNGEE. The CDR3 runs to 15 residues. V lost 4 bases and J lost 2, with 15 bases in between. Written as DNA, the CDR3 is TGTGCCAGCAGCCGGACGGTGGGTGTACAAGAGACCCAGTACTTC. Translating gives CASSRTVGVQETQYF.

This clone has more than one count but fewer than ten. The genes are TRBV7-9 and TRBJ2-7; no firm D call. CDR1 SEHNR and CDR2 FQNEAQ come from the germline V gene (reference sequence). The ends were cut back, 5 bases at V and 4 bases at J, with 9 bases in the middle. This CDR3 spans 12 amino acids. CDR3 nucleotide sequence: TGTGCCAGCAGCCCGACCTGGTACGAGCAGTACTTC. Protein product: CASSPTWYEQYF.

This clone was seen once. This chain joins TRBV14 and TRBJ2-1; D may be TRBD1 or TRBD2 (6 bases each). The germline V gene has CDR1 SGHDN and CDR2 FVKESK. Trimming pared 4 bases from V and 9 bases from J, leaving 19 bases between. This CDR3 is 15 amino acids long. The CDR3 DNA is TGTGCCAGCAGCCTAGACTTTGGGGGGCTTGGTGAGCAGTTCTTC. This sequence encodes CASSLDFGGLGEQFF.

CDR3 DNA sequence: TGTGCCAGCAGCGTAGATTTGGCAGGAGCGTATGGCTACACCTTC. Translation: CASSVDLAGAYGYTF. The rearrangement links TRBV9 to TRBJ1-2; D remains unclear. The germline V and J ends were trimmed by 0 bases and 5 bases, with 14 bases remaining between them. The CDR3 has 15 amino acids. Germline CDR1 and CDR2: SGDLS and YYNGEE. The whole variable domain, remainder taken from reference TRBV9 and TRBJ1-2, is DSGVTQTPKHLITATGQRVTLRCSPRSGDLSVYWYQQSLDQGLQFLIQYYNGEERAKGNILERFSAQQFPDLHSELNLSSLELGDSALYFCASSVDLAGAYGYTFGSGTRLTVV.

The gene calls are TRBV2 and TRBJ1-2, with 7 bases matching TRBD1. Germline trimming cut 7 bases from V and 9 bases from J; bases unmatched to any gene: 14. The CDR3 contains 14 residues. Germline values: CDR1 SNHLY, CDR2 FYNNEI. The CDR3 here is CASTIQGSLVSYTF. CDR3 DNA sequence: TGTGCCAGCACTATACAGGGGAGTCTGGTGAGCTACACCTTC. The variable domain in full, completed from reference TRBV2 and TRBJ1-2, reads EPEVTQTPSHQVTQMGQEVILRCVPISNHLYFYWYRQILGQKVEFLVSFYNNEISEKSEIFDDQFSVERPDGSNFTLKIRSTKLEDSAMYFCASTIQGSLVSYTFGSGTRLTVV.

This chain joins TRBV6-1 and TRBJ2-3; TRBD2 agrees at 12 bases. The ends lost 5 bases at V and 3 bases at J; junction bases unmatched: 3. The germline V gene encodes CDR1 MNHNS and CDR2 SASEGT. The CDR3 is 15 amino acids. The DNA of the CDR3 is TGTGCCAGCAGTCTAGCGGGAGGGTGGACAGATACGCAGTATTTT. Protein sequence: CASSLAGGWTDTQYF.

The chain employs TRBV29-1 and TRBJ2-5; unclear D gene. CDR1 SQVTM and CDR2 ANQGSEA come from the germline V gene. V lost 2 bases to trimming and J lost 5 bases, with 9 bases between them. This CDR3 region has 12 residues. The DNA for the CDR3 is TGCAGCGTTGAACCCAACCGCGAGACCCAGTACTTC. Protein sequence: CSVEPNRETQYF.